The clone carrying this TCR beta chain was seen once. Its cognate antigen is unknown. It was uncontrolled infection, other autoimmune disease, pregnancy or lactation that excluded patients. The length of the CDR3 is 13 residues. Germline loops: CDR1 MNHEY, CDR2 SVGEGT. The germline V and J ends were trimmed by 4 bases and 7 bases, with 13 bases remaining between them. The data were obtained in a study of T cells in Graves' hyperthyroidism and ophthalmopathy. The study, taken as a whole, reports: Ophthalmopathy was distinguished from stable hyperthyroidism by 13 V-J signatures.

Regions amplified from RNA transcripts were the TCR beta CDR3 regions. Primed by the HTBI set, a first-round RT-PCR was run on the TCR CDR3. In TCRdb, the multiplex PCR reads were re-called with MiXCR into one record per CDR3 protein. This table holds 600,000 to 650,000 distinct CDR3 sequences, around 21% found once. The chain recombines TRBV6-2 or TRBV6-3 with TRBJ2-5; D remains unclear. The source material was blood. The TCR sequence derives from a man aged 25-45 years with Graves' ophthalmopathy. As DNA, the CDR3 is TGTGCCAGCAGTTCCGGGCCTTATGGGACCCAGTACTTC. As protein: CASSSGPYGTQYF.